This TCR beta chain stems from a study of T cell responses to AZD1222 COVID-19 vaccine listed by TCRdb under 2021. General notes on the study: A total of 230 or so trial participants underwent TCR sequencing, of whom about 210 received two doses of AZD1222 and around 26 received two doses of the MenACWY control vaccine. Trial participants were enrolled by age into subgroups of 18-55, 56-69 and 70-plus years, and about 150, 27 and 61 TCR-sequenced participants, respectively, were included in these subgroups. Study-wide findings and limitations: Reportedly, close to half of the unique spike-specific TCRs recognized epitopes lying outside the regions that are mutated in the B.1.351 and B.1.1.7 variants. Only five or six AZD1222 recipients were SARS-CoV-2 seropositive at baseline, limiting conclusions about previously exposed vaccinees. CD4 TCRs associated with the vaccine covered the entire spike protein, and the dominant responses were in regions 160-218 and 743-854. After two AZD1222 doses, spike-specific TCR breadth and depth were significantly higher than at day 0 and than in MenACWY recipients. Participants were mostly white British and included more females than males, and it was suggested by the authors that clonal diversity may have been underestimated. In the small 56-69-year group, the increase in depth fell short of significance, most likely because of low power. No day 14 peak-response samples were available, so repertoires were characterized only after the peak T cell response.

Sequences SEHNR (CDR1) and FQNEAQ (CDR2) are obtained from the germline V gene (reference sequence). Its CDR3 holds 15 amino acids, cysteine through phenylalanine. The retained sequence is limited to the CDR3, 45 bases, with the frame set at the first base. V loses 4 bases of germline sequence and J loses 5 bases, and the interval between the two ends is 12 bases. The sample's time point label, in plain terms: about 28 days (+/-7) after the second vaccine dose. AZD1222 recipients whose second dose came at about 4 weeks and those whose second dose came at about 12 weeks were combined into one group, since spike-specific TCR depth and breadth did not differ between the two schedules. Samples from vaccinated people were obtained from the UK trials COV001 and COV002, which included a single-blind randomized controlled phase 2/3 trial of AZD1222 (ChAdOx1 nCoV-19) in healthy adults. Trial participant PBMC samples were collected at day 0 and day 28 after the second dose for TCRbeta chain sequencing.

A note on this clone: The antigen it recognizes is unknown. Base qualities were left out, and no much larger clone turns up one base away.

The CDR3 regions of human TCRbeta chains were subjected to immunosequencing. In the original analysis: TCRs in the repertoires were matched against a reference library of SARS-CoV-2-specific TCRs that had been generated with the MIRA antigen-specificity platform. Breadth meant the fraction of unique TCRs that were SARS-CoV-2-associated, whereas depth meant the fraction of total T cells that were SARS-CoV-2-associated. Each spike-specific TCR was assigned to its reactive spike region and to a CD4 or CD8 class using the MIRA data. Log10-transformed breadth and depth values were compared by one-way ANOVA with Sidak's multiple comparisons tests. In TCRdb, the immuneACCESS table is reduced to in-frame sequences with V and J assigned. These tables do not hold every clone; where another copy was compared, an unresolved V gene accounts for under half, and the others remain unexplained. The DNA was the basis for D and trimming; V, J and clone size are from that table. This sample gives about 150,000 clones in total; 80% to 95% of them show up just once. The ten most abundant clones make up approximately 3.3% of the sample.

The specimen comprised peripheral blood, sampled 28 days after the second AZD1222 dose. This clonotype was obtained from an adult who received the AZD1222 COVID-19 vaccine. This chain is built from TRBV7-9 and TRBJ1-6; the D gene is possibly TRBD1, with 5 bases matching. The CDR3 region: CASSSGRIHNSPLHF. The nucleotides are TGTGCCAGCAGCTCGGGACGGATTCATAATTCACCCCTCCACTTT.